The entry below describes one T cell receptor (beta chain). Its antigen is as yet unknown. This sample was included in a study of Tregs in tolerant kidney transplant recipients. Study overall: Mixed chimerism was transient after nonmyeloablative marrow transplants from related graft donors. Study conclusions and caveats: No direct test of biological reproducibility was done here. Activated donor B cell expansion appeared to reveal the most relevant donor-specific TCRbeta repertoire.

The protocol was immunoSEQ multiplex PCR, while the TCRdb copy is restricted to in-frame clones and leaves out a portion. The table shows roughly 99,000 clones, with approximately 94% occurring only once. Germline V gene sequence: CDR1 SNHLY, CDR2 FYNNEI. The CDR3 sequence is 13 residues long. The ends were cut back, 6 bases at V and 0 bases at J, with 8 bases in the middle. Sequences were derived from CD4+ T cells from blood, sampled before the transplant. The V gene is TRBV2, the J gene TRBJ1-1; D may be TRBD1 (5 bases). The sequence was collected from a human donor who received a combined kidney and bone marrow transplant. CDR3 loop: CASRTDLNTEAFF. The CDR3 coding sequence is TGTGCCAGCAGGACAGATCTGAACACTGAAGCTTTCTTT.